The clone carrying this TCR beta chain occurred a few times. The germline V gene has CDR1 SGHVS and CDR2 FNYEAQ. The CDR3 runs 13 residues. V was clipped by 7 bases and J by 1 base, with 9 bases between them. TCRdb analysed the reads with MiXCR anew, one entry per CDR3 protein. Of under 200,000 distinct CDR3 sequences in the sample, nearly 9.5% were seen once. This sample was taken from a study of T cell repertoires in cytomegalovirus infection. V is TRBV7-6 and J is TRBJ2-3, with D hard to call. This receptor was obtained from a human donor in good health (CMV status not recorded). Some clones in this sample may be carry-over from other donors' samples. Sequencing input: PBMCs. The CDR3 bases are TGTGCCAGCATCCATTCCCGCACAGATACGCAGTATTTT. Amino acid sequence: CASIHSRTDTQYF. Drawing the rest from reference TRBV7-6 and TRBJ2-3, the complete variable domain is GAGVSQSPRYKVTKRGQDVALRCDPISGHVSLYWYRQALGQGPEFLTYFNYEAQQDKSGLPNDRFSAERPEGSISTLTIQRTEQRDSAMYRCASIHSRTDTQYFGPGTRLTVL.